The rows below give T cell receptor beta chains drawn from one sample of a study of blood T cell repertoires in COVID-19. Only in-frame clones appear in the TCRdb table, and some are missing; sequencing was by immunoSEQ multiplex PCR. The table includes about 260,000 clones, 87% detected once. What was sequenced was peripheral blood. These TCRs come from a woman in her forties who had recovered from COVID-19. CDR3s include the opening cysteine and the closing phenylalanine or tryptophan.

v_gene	j_gene	CDR3aa
TRBV5-6	TRBJ2-5	CASSLSLAGLGETQYF
TRBV6-4	TRBJ2-1	CASSDKLAGPGEQFF
TRBV7-3	TRBJ2-5	CASSLTGGGETQYF
TRBV4-2	TRBJ1-1	CASSLGQGGTEAFF
TRBV30	TRBJ1-2	CAWSVEGPAGGYTF
TRBV6-5	TRBJ1-1	CASSYDGQLNTEAFF
TRBV7-2	TRBJ2-3	CASSRQVSADTQYF
TRBV7-2	TRBJ2-5	CASSGSTGLTGFGETQYF
TRBV7-8	TRBJ2-4	CASSLGQGKNIQYF
TRBV19	TRBJ2-7	CASSIGHKVNEQYF
TRBV10-1	TRBJ2-3	CASSDVGQGTPDTQYF
TRBV7-2	TRBJ1-6	CASSLERDGTGVSPLHF
TRBV4-3	TRBJ1-1	CASSQAAPWADTEAFF
TRBV29-1	TRBJ1-2	CSGRTGDGYTF
TRBV30	TRBJ1-1	CAWSRWSGRVNTEAFF
TRBV5-1	TRBJ2-5	CASSHGLAGSAEETQYF
TRBV11-2	TRBJ1-1	CASSARQGAKAEAFF
TRBV5-1	TRBJ2-5	CASSLAGTSEETQYF
TRBV19	TRBJ1-1	CASRTRTGVDTEAFF
TRBV13	TRBJ2-1	CASSPEGHSYNEQFF
TRBV10-3	TRBJ1-5	CAAAGRGNQPQHF
TRBV6-5	TRBJ2-7	CASMAGAYEQYF
TRBV19	TRBJ1-1	CASNRDWVNTEAFF
TRBV27	TRBJ2-1	CASSLRQGGNEQFF
TRBV7-2	TRBJ1-6	CASSPTSSYNSPLHF
TRBV7-9	TRBJ1-2	CASEGARGYTF
TRBV4-3	TRBJ2-7	CASSLRDISSYEQYF
TRBV29-1	TRBJ2-3	CSGGTGGGGTDTQYF
TRBV5-5	TRBJ1-4	CASSTGVNEKLFF
TRBV5-4	TRBJ2-3	CATRGALDTQYF
TRBV6-5	TRBJ1-2	CASSYAGQRLGYTF
TRBV6-2/TRBV6-3	TRBJ1-6	CASSSARGVVALHF
TRBV3-1/TRBV3-2	TRBJ1-1	CASSQKMGVGRISGLAFF
TRBV9	TRBJ2-3	CASSALTRGGGTDTQYF
TRBV11-2	TRBJ2-2	CASSLAGGANTGELFF
TRBV4-2	TRBJ1-4	CASSQAPGKVDVGEKLFF
TRBV11-2	TRBJ2-7	CASSLVAGMYEQYF
TRBV12-3/TRBV12-4	TRBJ1-1	CASRYQGAKEAFF
TRBV6-5	TRBJ2-7	CASRPITGSYEQYF
TRBV30	TRBJ1-1	CAWSVRGTVNTEAFF
TRBV7-9	TRBJ1-3	CASSLGSSGNTIYF